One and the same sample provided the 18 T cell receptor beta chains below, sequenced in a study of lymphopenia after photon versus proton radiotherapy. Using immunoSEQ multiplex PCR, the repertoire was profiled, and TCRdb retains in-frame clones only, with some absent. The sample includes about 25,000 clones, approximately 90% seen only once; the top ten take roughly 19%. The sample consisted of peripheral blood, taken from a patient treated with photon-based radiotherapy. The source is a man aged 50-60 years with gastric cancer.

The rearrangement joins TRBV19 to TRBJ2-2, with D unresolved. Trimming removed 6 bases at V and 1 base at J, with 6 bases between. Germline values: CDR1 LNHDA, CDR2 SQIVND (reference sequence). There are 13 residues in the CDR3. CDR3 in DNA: TGTGCCAGTAGGGTCCAGAACACCGGGGAGCTGTTTTTT. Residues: CASRVQNTGELFF.

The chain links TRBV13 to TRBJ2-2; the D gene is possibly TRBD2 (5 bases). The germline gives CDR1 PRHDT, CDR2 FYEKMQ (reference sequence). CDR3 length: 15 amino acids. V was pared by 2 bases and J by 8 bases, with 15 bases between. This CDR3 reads CASSLSASYGGELFF. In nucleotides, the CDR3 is TGTGCCAGCAGCTTATCGGCTAGCTATGGAGGGGAGCTGTTTTTT.

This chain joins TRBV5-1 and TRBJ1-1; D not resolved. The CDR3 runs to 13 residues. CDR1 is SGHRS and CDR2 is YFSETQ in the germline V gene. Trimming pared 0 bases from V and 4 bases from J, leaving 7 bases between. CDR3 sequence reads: CASSLGSGTEAFF. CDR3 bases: TGCGCCAGCAGCTTGGGATCGGGCACTGAAGCTTTCTTT.

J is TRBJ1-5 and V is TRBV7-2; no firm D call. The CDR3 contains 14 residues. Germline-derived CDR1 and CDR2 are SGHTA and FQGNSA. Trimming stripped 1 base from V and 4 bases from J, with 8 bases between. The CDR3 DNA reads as TGTGCCAGCAGCTTAGGGCTTCCGAATCAGCCCCAGCATTTT. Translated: CASSLGLPNQPQHF.

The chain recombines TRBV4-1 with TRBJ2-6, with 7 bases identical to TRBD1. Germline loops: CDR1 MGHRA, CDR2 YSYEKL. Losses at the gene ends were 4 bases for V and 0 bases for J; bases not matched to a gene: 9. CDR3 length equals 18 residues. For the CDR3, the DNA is TGCGCCAGCAGCCTTCCTGGGACAGCCGACTCTGGGGCCAACGTCCTGACTTTC. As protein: CASSLPGTADSGANVLTF.

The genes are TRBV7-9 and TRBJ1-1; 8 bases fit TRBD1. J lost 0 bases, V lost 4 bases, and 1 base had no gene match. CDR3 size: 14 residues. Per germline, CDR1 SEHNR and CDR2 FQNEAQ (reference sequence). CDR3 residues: CASSWDRMNTEAFF. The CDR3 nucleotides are TGTGCCAGCAGCTGGGACAGGATGAACACTGAAGCTTTCTTT.

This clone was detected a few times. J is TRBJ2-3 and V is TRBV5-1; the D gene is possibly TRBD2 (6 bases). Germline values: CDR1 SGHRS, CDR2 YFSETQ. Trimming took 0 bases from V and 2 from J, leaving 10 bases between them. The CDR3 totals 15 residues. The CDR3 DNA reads TGCGCCAGCAGCTTGGATGGGGGGAACACAGATACGCAGTATTTT. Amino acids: CASSLDGGNTDTQYF.

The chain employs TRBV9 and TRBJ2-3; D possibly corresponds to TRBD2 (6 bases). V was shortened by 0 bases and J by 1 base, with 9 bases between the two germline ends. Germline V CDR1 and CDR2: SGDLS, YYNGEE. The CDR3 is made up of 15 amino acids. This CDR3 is CASSVVGSGTDTQYF. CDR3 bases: TGTGCCAGCAGCGTAGTCGGGAGCGGCACAGATACGCAGTATTTT.

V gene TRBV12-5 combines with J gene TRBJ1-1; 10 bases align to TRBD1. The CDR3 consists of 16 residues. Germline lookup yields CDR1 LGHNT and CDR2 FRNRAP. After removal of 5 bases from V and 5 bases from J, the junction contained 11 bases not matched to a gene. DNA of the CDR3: TGTGCTAGTGGTCCGGGTCCGGGACAGGGGATAACTGAAGCTTTCTTT. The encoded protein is CASGPGPGQGITEAFF.

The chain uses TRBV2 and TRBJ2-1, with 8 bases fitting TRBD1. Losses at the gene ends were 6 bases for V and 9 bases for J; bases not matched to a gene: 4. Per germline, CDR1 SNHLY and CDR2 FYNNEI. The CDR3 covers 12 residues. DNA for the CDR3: TGTGCCAGCAGAGGACAGGGCAGTGAGCAGTTCTTC. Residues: CASRGQGSEQFF.

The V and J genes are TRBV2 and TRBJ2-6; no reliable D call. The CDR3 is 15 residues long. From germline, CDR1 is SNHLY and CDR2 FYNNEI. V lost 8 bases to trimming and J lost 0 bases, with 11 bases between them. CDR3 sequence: CASLWGSSGANVLTF. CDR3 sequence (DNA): TGTGCCAGCTTGTGGGGTAGCTCTGGGGCCAACGTCCTGACTTTC.

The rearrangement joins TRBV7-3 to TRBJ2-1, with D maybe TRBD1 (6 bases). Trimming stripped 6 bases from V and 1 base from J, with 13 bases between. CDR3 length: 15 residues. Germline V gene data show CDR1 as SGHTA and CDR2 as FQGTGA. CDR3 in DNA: TGTGCCAGCAGTCAGGACGGACAGTCCTACAATGAGCAGTTCTTC. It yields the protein CASSQDGQSYNEQFF.

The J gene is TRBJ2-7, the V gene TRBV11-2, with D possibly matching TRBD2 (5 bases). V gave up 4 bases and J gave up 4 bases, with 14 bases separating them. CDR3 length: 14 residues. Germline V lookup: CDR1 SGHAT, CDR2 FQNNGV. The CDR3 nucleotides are TGTGCCAGCAGCTCATTTGGGGAGTTGTACGAGCAGTACTTC. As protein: CASSSFGELYEQYF. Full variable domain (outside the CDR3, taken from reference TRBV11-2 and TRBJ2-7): EAGVAQSPRYKIIEKRQSVAFWCNPISGHATLYWYQQILGQGPKLLIQFQNNGVVDDSQLPKDRFSAERLKGVDSTLKIQPAKLEDSAVYLCASSSFGELYEQYFGPGTRLTVT.

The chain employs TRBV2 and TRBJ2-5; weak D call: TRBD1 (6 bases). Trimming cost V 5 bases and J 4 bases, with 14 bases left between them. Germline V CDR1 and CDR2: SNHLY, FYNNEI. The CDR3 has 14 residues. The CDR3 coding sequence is TGTGCCAGCAGTCCGGGACACCTCGGAGAGACCCAGTACTTC. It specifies CASSPGHLGETQYF. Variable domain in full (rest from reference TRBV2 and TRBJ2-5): EPEVTQTPSHQVTQMGQEVILRCVPISNHLYFYWYRQILGQKVEFLVSFYNNEISEKSEIFDDQFSVERPDGSNFTLKIRSTKLEDSAMYFCASSPGHLGETQYFGPGTRLLVL.

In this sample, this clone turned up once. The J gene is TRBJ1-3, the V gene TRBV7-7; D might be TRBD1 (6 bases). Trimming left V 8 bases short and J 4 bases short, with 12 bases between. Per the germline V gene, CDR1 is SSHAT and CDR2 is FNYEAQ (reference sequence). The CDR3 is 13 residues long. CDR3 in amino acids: CASARTEGNTIYF. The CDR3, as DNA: TGTGCCAGCGCACGGACAGAGGGAAACACCATATATTTT.

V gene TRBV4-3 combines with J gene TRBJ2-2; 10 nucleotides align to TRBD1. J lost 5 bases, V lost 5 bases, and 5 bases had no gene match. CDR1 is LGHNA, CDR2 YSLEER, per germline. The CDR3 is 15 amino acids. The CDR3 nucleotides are TGCGCCAGCAGCGCAAGGGACAGGGGAACCGGGGAGCTGTTTTTT. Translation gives CASSARDRGTGELFF.

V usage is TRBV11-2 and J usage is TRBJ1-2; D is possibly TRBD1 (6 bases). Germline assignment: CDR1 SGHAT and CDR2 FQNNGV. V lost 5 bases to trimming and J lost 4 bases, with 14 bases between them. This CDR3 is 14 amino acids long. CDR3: CASSAPGRGYGYTF. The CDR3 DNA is TGTGCCAGCAGCGCACCGGGCAGGGGCTATGGCTACACCTTC. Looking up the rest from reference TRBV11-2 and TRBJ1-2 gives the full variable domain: EAGVAQSPRYKIIEKRQSVAFWCNPISGHATLYWYQQILGQGPKLLIQFQNNGVVDDSQLPKDRFSAERLKGVDSTLKIQPAKLEDSAVYLCASSAPGRGYGYTFGSGTRLTVV.

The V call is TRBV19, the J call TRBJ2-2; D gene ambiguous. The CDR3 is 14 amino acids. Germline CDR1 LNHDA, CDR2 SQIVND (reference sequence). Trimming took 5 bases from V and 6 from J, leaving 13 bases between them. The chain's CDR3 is CASSYQRGSGELFF. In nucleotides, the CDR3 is TGTGCCAGTAGTTACCAGCGAGGATCCGGGGAGCTGTTTTTT.